The clone carrying this T cell receptor beta chain has ten or more counts. Its antigen is not identified. TCRdb redid the calling of the 5' RACE reads with MiXCR, one entry per CDR3 protein. The profile shows under 150,000 distinct CDR3 sequences, roughly 8% of them singletons. This sample is part of a study of T cells after yellow fever vaccination. The study's findings and limits: A limited proportion of clonotypes was detected within both the CD4 and CD8 compartments. Most primary-vaccination clones reappeared after the booster (about 96% CD4, around 88% CD8). A secondary response was less intense yet reached its peak sooner, at day 5 versus 15.

Trimming shortened V by 4 bases and J by 1 base, and 20 bases separated the two germline ends. Germline V gene lookup returns CDR1 MNHEY and CDR2 SVGEGT. The CDR3 sequence is 18 residues long. The material sequenced was CD4+ T cells sorted from PBMCs, taken 5 days after the yellow fever booster vaccination. The clonotype comes from a man between 25 and 39 years old who received the YFV17D yellow fever vaccine. J is TRBJ2-4 and V is TRBV6-2 or TRBV6-3; tentative D call: TRBD2 (6 bases). The CDR3 loop is CASSSGLRAVAAKNIQYF. CDR3 bases: TGTGCCAGCAGTTCGGGACTTCGGGCGGTTGCGGCCAAAAACATTCAGTACTTC.